The 7 T cell receptor beta chains below all came from one sample that was sequenced in a study of memory CD4+ T cells and cytomegalovirus serostatus. TCRdb's table, derived via immunoSEQ multiplex PCR, lists solely in-frame clones and lacks some. Of approximately 60,000 clones listed, around 80% are singletons. The sort gate was single viable CD3+CD4+CD8-CD45RO+ cells for memory CD4+ T cells. Sequenced: memory CD4+ T cells from blood. The source is an adult in good health and CMV-seronegative.

The chain couples TRBV27 to TRBJ1-1; no clear D gene. Trimming removed 6 bases at V and 6 bases at J, with 20 bases between. CDR3 length equals 15 residues. Per the germline V gene, CDR1 is MNHEY and CDR2 is SMNVEV (reference sequence). The CDR3 here is CASREARVGKSEAFF. Written as DNA, the CDR3 is TGTGCCAGCAGGGAGGCGCGTGTAGGGAAGTCTGAAGCTTTCTTT.

This chain links TRBV28 with TRBJ1-1; 11 bases map to TRBD1. V was clipped by 6 bases and J by 11 bases; unmatched bases: 5. CDR3 length: 12 amino acids. Germline V gives CDR1 MDHEN, CDR2 SYDVKM. The CDR3 DNA sequence: TGTGCCAGCAGGTGGACAGGGGGCATGGCTTTCTTT. Translating it yields CASRWTGGMAFF.

The V and J genes are TRBV11-2 and TRBJ1-3; no reliable D call. CDR1 SGHAT and CDR2 FQNNGV come from the germline V gene. Trimming cost V 6 bases and J 2 bases, with 20 bases left between them. This CDR3 has 17 amino acids. The CDR3 coding sequence is TGTGCCAGCAGTTCCCCCGGACCCACAAGAACTGGAAACACCATATATTTT. Amino acid sequence: CASSSPGPTRTGNTIYF.

This chain links TRBV14 with TRBJ2-1; tentative D call: TRBD1 (5 bases). CDR1 SGHDN and CDR2 FVKESK come from the germline V gene. V was cut by 5 bases and J by 13 bases, with 18 bases left in between. This CDR3 has 13 residues. CDR3 DNA sequence: TGTGCCAGCAGCGGAAACAGGCCTCGGCCCCAGTTCTTC. This sequence encodes CASSGNRPRPQFF. The full variable domain, its missing parts supplied by reference TRBV14 and TRBJ2-1, is EAGVTQFPSHSVIEKGQTVTLRCDPISGHDNLYWYRRVMGKEIKFLLHFVKESKQDESGMPNNRFLAERTGGTYSTLKVQPAELEDSGVYFCASSGNRPRPQFFGPGTRLTVL.

The chain is built from TRBV10-2 and TRBJ1-5, with 8 bases fitting TRBD1. Trimming cost V 3 bases and J 6 bases; bases outside gene matches: 4. CDR1 is WSHSY, CDR2 SAAADI, per germline. This CDR3 has 14 residues. The CDR3 is CASSDDRGGQPQHF. CDR3 nucleotides: TGCGCCAGCAGTGATGACAGGGGTGGTCAGCCCCAGCATTTT.

V gene TRBV5-4 combines with J gene TRBJ2-7; 7 bases agree with TRBD2. V was pared by 2 bases and J by 3 bases, with 8 bases of the junction left unmatched. The CDR3 length is 15 residues. Germline-derived CDR1 and CDR2 are SGHNT and YYREEE (reference sequence). The DNA of the CDR3 is TGTGCCAGCAGCTTCCAAACGGGACTAAACTACGAGCAGTACTTC. Translated, it gives CASSFQTGLNYEQYF.

DNA of the CDR3: TGTGCCAGCAGGCTACAGGGGGGGAGCAATCAGCCCCAGCATTTT. It is translated as CASRLQGGSNQPQHF. This sequence joins TRBV6-6 and TRBJ1-5; TRBD1 matches 8 bases. The germline V gene encodes CDR1 MNHNY and CDR2 SVGAGI (reference sequence). CDR3 size: 15 residues. V shed 6 bases and J 1 base; nucleotides not matched to a gene: 5.